This T cell receptor beta chain was identified during a study of blood T cell repertoires in COVID-19. Study at large: Samples taken during acute and convalescent COVID-19 were collected in the United States, Italy and Spain. Sources were T cells, B-cell-depleted T cells, or PBMCs; the material itself was cDNA or gDNA.

This CDR3 has 18 residues. Authors' data handling: Estimated nucleated cell counts came from reference gene primer amplification. The assay was immunoSEQ multiplex PCR, and TCRdb's table has in-frame clones only and misses some. D and trimming come from the DNA, and the V and J calls and clone size come from that table. The data contain fewer than 110,000 clones, around 93% of them seen just once; the ten biggest clones take up about 18%. The sequence derives from a man aged 50 or older with acute or convalescent COVID-19. Material: peripheral blood. The rearrangement uses TRBV21-1 and TRBJ2-1; TRBD2, the table's D call, lacks a check against the DNA. TRBV21-1 is a documented pseudogene. This CDR3 is CASSKDGETSGEYNEQFF. The CDR3 nucleotides read TGTGCCAGCAGCAAAGATGGAGAGACTAGCGGGGAGTACAATGAGCAGTTCTTC.